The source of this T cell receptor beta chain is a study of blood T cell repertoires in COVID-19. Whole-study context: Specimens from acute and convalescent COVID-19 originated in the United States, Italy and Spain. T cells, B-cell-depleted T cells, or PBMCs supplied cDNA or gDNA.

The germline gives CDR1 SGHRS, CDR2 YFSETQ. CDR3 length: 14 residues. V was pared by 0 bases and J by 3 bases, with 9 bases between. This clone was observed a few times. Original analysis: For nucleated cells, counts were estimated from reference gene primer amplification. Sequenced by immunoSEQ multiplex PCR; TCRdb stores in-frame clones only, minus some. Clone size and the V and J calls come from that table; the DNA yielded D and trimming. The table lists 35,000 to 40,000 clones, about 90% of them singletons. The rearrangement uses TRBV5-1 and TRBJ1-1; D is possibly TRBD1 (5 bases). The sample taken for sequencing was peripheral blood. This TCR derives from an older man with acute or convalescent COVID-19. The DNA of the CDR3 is TGCGCCAGCAGCTTGGAAGGGGAAGACACTGAAGCTTTCTTT. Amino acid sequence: CASSLEGEDTEAFF.